This T cell receptor beta chain was obtained from a study of T cell repertoires in cytomegalovirus infection (dated by TCRdb to between 2018 and 2021). About the full investigation: Donor HLA type was relevant to the analysis, because carriage of CMV infection together with the matching HLA type was indicated by public TCR beta signatures.

Results and caveats for the whole study, not just this receptor: The ex vivo response was dominated by HLA-C-restricted CMV-specific TCR beta clonotypes, which also provided the single most frequent clonotype in two of eight donors. In both this cohort and an independent cohort of 350 to 400 donors, the cumulative frequency of public TCR beta family members distinguished carriers of CMV infection plus the relevant HLA type.

For CDR1 and CDR2, the germline V gene lists LGHNA and YSLEER. The CDR3 numbers 17 residues from cysteine through phenylalanine. The kept DNA is CDR3 alone, 51 bases in frame from the first base. The trim is 1 base for V and 8 bases for J, with a gap of 18 bases between the germline ends. Comments on this clonotype: Its target antigen remains unknown. No much larger clonotype is one base removed from it; base qualities were not supplied.

Sequencing was performed on an Illumina HiSeq 1500. The public reads were reprocessed in TCRdb via fastp at Q25 and MiXCR, keeping in-frame beta chains. Records with the same CDR3 protein are collapsed into one entry carrying the most frequent genes and DNA. The sample contains around 530,000 distinct CDR3 sequences, 26% of them found a single time. The ten largest clones add up to about 13% of the sample. Input material: PBMCs. This clonotype was sampled from a human donor in good health (CMV status not recorded). Some clones in this sample may be carry-over from other donors' samples. The V and J segments used are TRBV4-3 and TRBJ1-6; too little of a D gene remains to name it. The base sequence is TGCGCCAGCAGCCAAGCCATATACCCCGCTGCGGATTCACCCCTCCACTTT. Its translation is CASSQAIYPAADSPLHF.